This T cell receptor beta chain emerged from a study of CD8+CD57+ T cells in acquired aplastic anemia. Study information: DNA recovered from sorted CD4+ and CD8+ cells had a mean of approximately 3 ug.

This clonotype was counted many times. Its antigen remains unidentified. CDR3 and TCR beta VDJ profiling relied on genomic DNA as the template. TCRdb processed the reads anew with MiXCR; each CDR3 protein has one entry. Of around 200,000 distinct CDR3 sequences listed, 61% are singletons. Study conclusions and caveats: The number of CD8+ CDR3 sequences shared by patients and controls was 25 to 35. Patient and control CD8+ Simpson's diversity was not significantly different.

Trimming removed 4 bases from V and 3 bases from J; junction bases left unmatched: 4. The CDR3 has 15 amino acids. Germline CDR1 and CDR2: SGHRS and YFSETQ. The source of this sequence is a human donor in good health. Sequencing input: sorted CD4+, CD8+, or CD8+CD57+ T cells (not recorded which) from PBMCs. This chain uses TRBV5-1 with TRBJ2-2; 9 nucleotides line up with TRBD1. The CDR3 nucleotides are TGCGCCAGCAGCCTCGGGACAGGGTACACCGGGGAGCTGTTTTTT. Protein: CASSLGTGYTGELFF.